The clone carrying this T cell receptor beta chain was counted between two and nine times. Time point defined: blood at routine non-recurrence follow-up after resection. TCRs were sequenced from unsorted whole RNA of tumor, nontumor lung or PBMC. One entry per CDR3 protein, called by TCRdb with MiXCR from the 5' RACE reads. The table shows 100,000 to 120,000 distinct CDR3 sequences, with 11% occurring only once. The data belong to a study of spatial heterogeneity in lung cancer. At the level of the study: Donation came from 70 or so patients with untreated early-stage non-small cell lung cancer. Available follow-up PBMC samples were sequenced, at a median of roughly two years post-resection. Sequence detection consistently recorded a greater number of beta-chain than alpha-chain sequences.

The TCR originated in a female donor with early-stage non-small cell lung cancer. Specimen: PBMCs, collected at follow-up.

The CDR3 DNA sequence: TGTGCCAGCAGGCACGGAGGTGGGAATGAGCAGTTCTTC. Translated, it gives CASRHGGGNEQFF. This chain connects TRBV6-1 to TRBJ2-1; weak D call: TRBD2 (5 bases). Germline V lookup: CDR1 MNHNS, CDR2 SASEGT. This CDR3 comprises 13 residues. Deletions cut 6 bases from V and 7 bases from J, with 13 bases between.